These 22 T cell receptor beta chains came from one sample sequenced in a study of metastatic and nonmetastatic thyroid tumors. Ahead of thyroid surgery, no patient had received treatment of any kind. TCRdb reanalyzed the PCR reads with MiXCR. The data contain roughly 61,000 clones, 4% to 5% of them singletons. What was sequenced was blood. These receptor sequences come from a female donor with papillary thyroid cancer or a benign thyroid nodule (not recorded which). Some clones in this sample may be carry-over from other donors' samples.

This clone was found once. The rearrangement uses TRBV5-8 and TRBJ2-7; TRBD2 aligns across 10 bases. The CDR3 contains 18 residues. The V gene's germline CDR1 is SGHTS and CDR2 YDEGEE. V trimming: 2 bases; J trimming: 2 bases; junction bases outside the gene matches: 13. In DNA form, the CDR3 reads TGTGCCAGCAGCTTAGTGGATTCTAGCGGGAGACTTCCCTACGAGCAGTACTTC. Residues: CASSLVDSSGRLPYEQYF.

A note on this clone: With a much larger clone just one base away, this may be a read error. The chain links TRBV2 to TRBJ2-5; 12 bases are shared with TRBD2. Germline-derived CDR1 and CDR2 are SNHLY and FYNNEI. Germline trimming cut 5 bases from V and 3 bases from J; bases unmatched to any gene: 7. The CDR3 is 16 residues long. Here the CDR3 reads CASSSSGRGDKETQYF. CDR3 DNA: TGTGCCAGCAGTTCTAGCGGGAGGGGAGACAAAGAGACCCAGTACTTC.

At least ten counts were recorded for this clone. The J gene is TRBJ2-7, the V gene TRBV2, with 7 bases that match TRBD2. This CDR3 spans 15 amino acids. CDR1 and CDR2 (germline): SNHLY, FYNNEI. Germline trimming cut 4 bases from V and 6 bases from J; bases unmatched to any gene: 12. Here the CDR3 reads CASSGRAGPGGEQYF. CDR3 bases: TGTGCCAGCAGTGGAAGAGCGGGACCGGGCGGCGAGCAGTACTTC.

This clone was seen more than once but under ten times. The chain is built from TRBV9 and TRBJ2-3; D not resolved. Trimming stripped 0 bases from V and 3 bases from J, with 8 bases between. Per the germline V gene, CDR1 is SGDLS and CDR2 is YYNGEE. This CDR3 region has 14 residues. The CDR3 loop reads CASSVDLPTDTQYF. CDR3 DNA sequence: TGTGCCAGCAGCGTAGACCTCCCGACAGATACGCAGTATTTT.

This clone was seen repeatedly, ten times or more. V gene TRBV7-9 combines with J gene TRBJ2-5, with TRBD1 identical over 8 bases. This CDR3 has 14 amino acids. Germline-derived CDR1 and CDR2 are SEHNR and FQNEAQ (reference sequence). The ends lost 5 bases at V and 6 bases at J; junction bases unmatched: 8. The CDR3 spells CASSPRTGQQTQYF. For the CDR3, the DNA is TGTGCCAGCAGCCCGAGGACAGGGCAACAGACCCAGTACTTC.

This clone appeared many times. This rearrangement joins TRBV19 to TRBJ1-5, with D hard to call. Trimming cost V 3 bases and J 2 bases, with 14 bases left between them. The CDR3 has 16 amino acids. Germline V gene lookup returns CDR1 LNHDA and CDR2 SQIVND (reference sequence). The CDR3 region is CASSIPGRRGNQPQHF. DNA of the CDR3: TGTGCCAGTAGTATTCCGGGCAGAAGGGGCAATCAGCCCCAGCATTTT.

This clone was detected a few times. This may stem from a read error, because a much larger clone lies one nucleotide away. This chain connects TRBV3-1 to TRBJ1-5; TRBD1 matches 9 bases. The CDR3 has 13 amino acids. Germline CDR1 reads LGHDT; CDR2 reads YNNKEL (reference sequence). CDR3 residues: CASIQGTGSLQHF. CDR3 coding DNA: TGTGCCAGCATCCAAGGGACAGGGAGTCTCCAGCATTTT.

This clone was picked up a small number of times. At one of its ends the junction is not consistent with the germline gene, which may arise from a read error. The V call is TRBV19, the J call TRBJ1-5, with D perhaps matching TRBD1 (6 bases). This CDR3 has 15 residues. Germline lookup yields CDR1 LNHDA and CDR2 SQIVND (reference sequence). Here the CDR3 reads CASSLLTGLRQPKNF. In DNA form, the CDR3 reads TGTGCCAGTAGCCTCCTTACAGGGCTTAGGCAGCCCAAGAATTTT.

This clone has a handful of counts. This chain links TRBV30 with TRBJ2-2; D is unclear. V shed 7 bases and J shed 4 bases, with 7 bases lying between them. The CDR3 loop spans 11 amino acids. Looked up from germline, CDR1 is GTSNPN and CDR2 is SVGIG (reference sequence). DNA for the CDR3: TGTGCCTCCCGCTTCACCGGGGAGCTGTTTTTT. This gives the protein CASRFTGELFF.

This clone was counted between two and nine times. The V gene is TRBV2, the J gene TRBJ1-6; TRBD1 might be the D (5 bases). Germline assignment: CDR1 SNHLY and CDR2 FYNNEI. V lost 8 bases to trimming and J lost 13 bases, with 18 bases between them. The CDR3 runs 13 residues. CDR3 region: CASAGVGFSPLHF. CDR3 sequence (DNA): TGTGCCAGCGCGGGGGTGGGGTTTTCGCCCCTCCACTTT. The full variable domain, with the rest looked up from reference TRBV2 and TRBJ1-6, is EPEVTQTPSHQVTQMGQEVILRCVPISNHLYFYWYRQILGQKVEFLVSFYNNEISEKSEIFDDQFSVERPDGSNFTLKIRSTKLEDSAMYFCASAGVGFSPLHFGNGTRLTVT.

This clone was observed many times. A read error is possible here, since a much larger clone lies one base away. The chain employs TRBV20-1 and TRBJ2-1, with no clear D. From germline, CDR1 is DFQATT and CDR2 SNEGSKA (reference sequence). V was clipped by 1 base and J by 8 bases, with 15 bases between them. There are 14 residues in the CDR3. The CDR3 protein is CSARGSPLHDEQFF. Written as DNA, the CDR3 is TGCAGTGCTAGAGGTAGCCCCCTCCACGATGAGCAGTTCTTC.

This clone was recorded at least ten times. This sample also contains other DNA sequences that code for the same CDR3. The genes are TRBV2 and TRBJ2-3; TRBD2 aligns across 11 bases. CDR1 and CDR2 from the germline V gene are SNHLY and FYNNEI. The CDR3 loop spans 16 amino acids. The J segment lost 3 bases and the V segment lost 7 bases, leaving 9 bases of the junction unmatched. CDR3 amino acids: CASTAMTSGMTDTQYF. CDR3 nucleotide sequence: TGTGCCAGCACAGCCATGACTAGCGGGATGACAGATACGCAGTATTTT.

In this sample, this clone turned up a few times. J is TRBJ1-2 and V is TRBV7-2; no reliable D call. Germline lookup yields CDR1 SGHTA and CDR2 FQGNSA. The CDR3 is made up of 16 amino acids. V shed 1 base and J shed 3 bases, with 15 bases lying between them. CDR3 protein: CASSLGATNRDYGYTF. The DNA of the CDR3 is TGTGCCAGCAGCTTAGGGGCTACGAATAGGGACTATGGCTACACCTTC.

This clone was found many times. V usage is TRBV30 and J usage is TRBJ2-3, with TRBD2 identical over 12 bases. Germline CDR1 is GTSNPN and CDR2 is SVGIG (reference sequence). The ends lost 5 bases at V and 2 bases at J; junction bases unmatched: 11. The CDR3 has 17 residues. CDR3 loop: CAWDDSGLAGYTDTQYF. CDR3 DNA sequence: TGTGCCTGGGACGACTCGGGACTAGCGGGTTACACAGATACGCAGTATTTT.

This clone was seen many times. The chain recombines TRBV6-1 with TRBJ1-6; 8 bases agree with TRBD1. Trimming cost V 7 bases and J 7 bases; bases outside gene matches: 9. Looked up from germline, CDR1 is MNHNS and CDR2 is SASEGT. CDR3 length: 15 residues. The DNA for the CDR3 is TGTGCCAGCACCTCAAGACAGGGGAGAAATTCACCCCTCCACTTT. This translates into CASTSRQGRNSPLHF.

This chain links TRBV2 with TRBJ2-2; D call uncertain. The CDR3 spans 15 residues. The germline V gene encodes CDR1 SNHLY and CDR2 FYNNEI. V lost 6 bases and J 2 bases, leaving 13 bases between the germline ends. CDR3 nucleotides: TGTGCCAGCAGCCGAACTATCGCTAACACCGGGGAGCTGTTTTTT. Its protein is CASSRTIANTGELFF.

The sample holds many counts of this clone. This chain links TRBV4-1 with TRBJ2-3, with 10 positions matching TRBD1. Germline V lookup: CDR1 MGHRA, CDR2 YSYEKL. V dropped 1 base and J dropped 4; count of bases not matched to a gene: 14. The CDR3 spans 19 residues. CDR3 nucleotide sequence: TGCGCCAGCAGCCAAGGAAAAGGTCTCTTGGGGACAGGGGCAGATACGCAGTATTTT. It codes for CASSQGKGLLGTGADTQYF.

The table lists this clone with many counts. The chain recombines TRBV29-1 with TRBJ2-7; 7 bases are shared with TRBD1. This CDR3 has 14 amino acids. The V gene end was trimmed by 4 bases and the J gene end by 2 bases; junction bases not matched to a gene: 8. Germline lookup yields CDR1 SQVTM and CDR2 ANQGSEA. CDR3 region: CSVVQQGLPYEQYF. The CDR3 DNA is TGCAGCGTTGTTCAACAGGGGCTTCCCTACGAGCAGTACTTC.

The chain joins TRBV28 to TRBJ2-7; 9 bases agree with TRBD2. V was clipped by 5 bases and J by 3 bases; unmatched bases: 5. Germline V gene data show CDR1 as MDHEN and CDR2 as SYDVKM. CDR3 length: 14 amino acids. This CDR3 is CASSVAGVYYEQYF. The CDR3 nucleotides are TGTGCCAGCAGTGTAGCGGGAGTGTACTACGAGCAGTACTTC.

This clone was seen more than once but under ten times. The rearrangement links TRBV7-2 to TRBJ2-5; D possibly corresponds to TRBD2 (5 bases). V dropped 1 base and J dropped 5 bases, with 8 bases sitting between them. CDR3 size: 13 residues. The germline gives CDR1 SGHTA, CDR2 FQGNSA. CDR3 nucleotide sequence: TGTGCCAGCAGCTTAGTCAGAGGGGAGACCCAGTACTTC. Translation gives CASSLVRGETQYF. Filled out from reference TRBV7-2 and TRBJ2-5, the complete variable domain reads GAGVSQSPSNKVTEKGKDVELRCDPISGHTALYWYRQSLGQGLEFLIYFQGNSAPDKSGLPSDRFSAERTGGSVSTLTIQRTQQEDSAVYLCASSLVRGETQYFGPGTRLLVL.

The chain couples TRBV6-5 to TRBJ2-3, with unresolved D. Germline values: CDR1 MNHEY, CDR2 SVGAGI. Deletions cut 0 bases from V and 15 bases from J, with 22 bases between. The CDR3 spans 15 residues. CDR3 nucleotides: TGTGCCAGCAGTTACTCAATATCCCTCACAGATACGAAATATTTT. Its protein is CASSYSISLTDTKYF.

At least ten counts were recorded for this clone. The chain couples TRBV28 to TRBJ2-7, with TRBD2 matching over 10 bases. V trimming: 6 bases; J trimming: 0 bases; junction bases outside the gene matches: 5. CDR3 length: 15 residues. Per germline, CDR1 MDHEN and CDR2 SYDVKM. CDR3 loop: CASRTAGGSSYEQYF. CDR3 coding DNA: TGTGCCAGCAGGACAGCGGGAGGGAGCTCCTACGAGCAGTACTTC.